Below are 14 T cell receptor beta chains sequenced from a single sample in a study of cytomegalovirus exposure and HLA in healthy donors. In the PCR, 60 Vbeta and 13 Jbeta primers were used. TCRdb's copy holds only in-frame clones and misses some; the assay was immunoSEQ multiplex PCR. The sample holds 150,000 to 200,000 clones; roughly four fifths are singletons and the top ten take around 4.1%. What was sequenced was PBMCs. The receptors originated from a man aged 45-65 years in good health and CMV-seropositive.

This clone was observed a few times. CDR3 sequence reads: CASSLTGIAYEQYF. The CDR3 DNA reads TGTGCCAGCAGCCTTACAGGAATAGCCTACGAGCAGTACTTC. The chain links TRBV7-8 to TRBJ2-5, with TRBD1 as a possible D gene (5 bases). Judging by the DNA end, TRBJ2-7 fits better; the J call may be wrong. CDR1 SGHVS and CDR2 FQNEAQ come from the germline V gene. This CDR3 contains 14 residues.

V and J are TRBV5-4 and TRBJ2-1; 10 nucleotides align to TRBD2. V lost 4 bases, J lost 9 bases, and 13 bases stayed unmatched. This CDR3 has 16 residues. The germline V gene encodes CDR1 SGHNT and CDR2 YYREEE (reference sequence). For the CDR3, the DNA is TGTGCCAGCAGCCTTGTCGTGGGGACTAGCGCGGTTGAGCAGTTCTTC. Translated, it gives CASSLVVGTSAVEQFF.

Concerning this clone: The junction departs from germline at one end; a sequencing error may be responsible. The chain uses TRBV7-9 and TRBJ2-2; D gene uncertain. Germline V gene data show CDR1 as SEHNR and CDR2 as FQNEAQ (reference sequence). This CDR3 has 11 amino acids. The CDR3 is CSSSPQGELFF. DNA for the CDR3: TGTTCCAGCAGCCCCCAAGGGGAGCTGTTTTTT. Drawing the rest from reference TRBV7-9 and TRBJ2-2, the complete variable domain is DTGVSQNPRHKITKRGQNVTFRCDPISEHNRLYWYRQTLGQGPEFLTYFQNEAQLEKSRLLSDRFSAERPKGSFSTLEIQRTEQGDSAMYLCSSSPQGELFFGEGSRLTVL.

On this clone: Germline is not matched at one junction end, which may reflect a read error. This sequence joins TRBV28 and TRBJ2-3; TRBD1 aligns across 10 bases. This CDR3 has 15 amino acids. Looked up from germline, CDR1 is MDHEN and CDR2 is SYDVKM. The CDR3 sequence: CANSSGQGNTDTQYF. The CDR3 DNA reads TGTGCCAACAGTTCGGGACAGGGGAACACAGATACGCAGTATTTT.

V gene TRBV29-1 combines with J gene TRBJ2-5; 12 nucleotides match TRBD2. The germline CDR1 and CDR2 sequences are SQVTM and ANQGSEA. There are 15 residues in the CDR3. Trimming at V came to 7 bases and at J to 2 bases, leaving 8 bases not matched to a gene. Written as DNA, the CDR3 is TGCAGCGCCCCCTCTGGACTAGCGGGGCAAGAGACCCAGTACTTC. It is translated as CSAPSGLAGQETQYF.

The chain has TRBV30 and TRBJ2-4, with D possibly TRBD2 on 5 matching bases. CDR3 length: 13 residues. CDR1 and CDR2 (germline): GTSNPN, SVGIG (reference sequence). The V gene lost 2 bases and the J gene lost 5 bases, with 10 bases spanning the gap. CDR3 loop: CAWSPDSENIQYF. The CDR3 coding sequence is TGTGCCTGGAGTCCAGATAGCGAAAACATTCAGTACTTC.

V and J are TRBV7-9 and TRBJ2-1; 7 bases are a match to TRBD2. Germline CDR1 and CDR2: SEHNR and FQNEAQ (reference sequence). The length of the CDR3 is 16 residues. V shed 5 bases and J 1 base; nucleotides not matched to a gene: 8. CDR3: CASSPSGMGSYNEQFF. In nucleotides, the CDR3 is TGTGCCAGCAGCCCAAGCGGGATGGGTTCCTACAATGAGCAGTTCTTC.

The chain is built from TRBV6-4 and TRBJ2-2; possibly TRBD1 for D (5 bases). Germline values: CDR1 MRHNA, CDR2 SNTAGT. CDR3 length: 13 residues. V was cut by 5 bases and J by 5 bases, with 9 bases left in between. CDR3 amino acids: CASSPRETGELFF. As DNA, the CDR3 is TGTGCCAGCAGTCCCAGGGAAACCGGGGAGCTGTTTTTT.

This chain joins TRBV6-5 and TRBJ2-5, with D hard to call. V lost 1 base, J lost 7 bases, and 13 bases lay in between. The CDR3 is 14 residues long. Germline V lookup: CDR1 MNHEY, CDR2 SVGAGI. The CDR3 region has the DNA TGTGCCAGCAGTTACTATCGGAGTCCCGGGACCCAGTACTTC. It encodes CASSYYRSPGTQYF.

The rearrangement uses TRBV30 and TRBJ2-7; the D is unclear. V lost 5 bases and J lost 3, with 14 bases in between. Germline CDR1 is GTSNPN and CDR2 is SVGIG (reference sequence). This CDR3 comprises 13 residues. The CDR3 DNA is TGTGCCTGGTCCACTATGAATCTCTACGAGCAGTACTTC. It yields the protein CAWSTMNLYEQYF.

As to this clone: Additional DNA sequences in this sample encode the identical CDR3. The chain is built from TRBV19 and TRBJ2-1, with D unclear. Germline values: CDR1 LNHDA, CDR2 SQIVND (reference sequence). V dropped 5 bases and J dropped 2 bases, with 13 bases sitting between them. The CDR3 loop spans 15 amino acids. CDR3 sequence: CASSSAVAAYNEQFF. Here the CDR3 DNA reads TGTGCCAGTAGTTCCGCGGTTGCGGCCTACAATGAGCAGTTCTTC.

V and J are TRBV5-1 and TRBJ1-5; D not certain. Deletions cut 7 bases from V and 2 bases from J, with 10 bases between. Per germline, CDR1 SGHRS and CDR2 YFSETQ. This CDR3 is built from 13 residues. The CDR3 loop is CASRVDRNQPQHF. As DNA, the CDR3 is TGCGCCAGCCGGGTAGACCGCAATCAGCCCCAGCATTTT.

This chain uses TRBV21-1 with TRBJ2-7; the table's D gene call, TRBD1, was not cross checked with the DNA. TRBV21-1 is classified as a pseudogene. This CDR3 contains 19 residues. The CDR3 protein is CASSKGPLSGTMGSCEQYF. The DNA for the CDR3 is TGTGCCAGCAGCAAAGGTCCTCTCTCCGGGACAATGGGTTCGTGCGAGCAGTACTTC.

The rearrangement uses TRBV10-3 and TRBJ2-7; TRBD2 aligns across 9 bases. Germline V gives CDR1 ENHRY, CDR2 SYGVKD. The trim removed 6 bases at V and 0 bases at J, leaving 18 bases unmatched. This CDR3 region has 19 residues. The CDR3 here is CAISGTGDSGGSSSYEQYF. CDR3 coding DNA: TGTGCCATCAGCGGCACGGGGGATAGCGGGGGCTCTAGCTCCTACGAGCAGTACTTC.